This T cell receptor beta chain was sequenced for a study of human T cells and chemical hapten exposure. Time point of the sample: patch test 3, about 24 weeks after DPC sensitization. As for treatment: therapeutic diphenylcyclopropenone sensitization with weekly scalp DPC. MiXCR was run by TCRdb on the RACE reads, yielding one entry per CDR3 protein. The table includes 190,000 or so distinct CDR3 sequences, around 23% detected once. Germline CDR1 is MNHNS and CDR2 is SASEGT. Trimming shortened V by 4 bases and J by 12 bases, and 13 bases separated the two germline ends. The CDR3 contains 12 residues.

The material was whole blood, obtained in connection with sensitization to the hapten diphenylcyclopropenone (DPC). The V call is TRBV6-1, the J call TRBJ2-1; the D is unclear. The TCR originated in a middle-aged woman with alopecia areata. Some clones in this sample may be carry-over from other donors' samples. CDR3 loop: CASSVGFVSQFF. The CDR3 DNA is TGTGCCAGCAGTGTTGGATTCGTGTCGCAGTTCTTC.